What follows are 5 T cell receptor beta chains derived from one specimen sequenced in a study of early T cells in non-severe SARS-CoV-2 infection. MiXCR, applied by TCRdb to the 5' RACE reads, yields one record per CDR3 protein. The sample records roughly 29,000 distinct CDR3 sequences, 4.5% being singletons. Input material: whole blood. Receptors were obtained from an adult who was a healthcare worker with PCR-confirmed SARS-CoV-2 infection or an uninfected control (not recorded which).

This clonotype was detected many times. The DNA for the CDR3 is TGTGCCAGCTCACCGGGACAGGAGACCTACGAGCAGTACTTC. Encoded protein: CASSPGQETYEQYF. The J gene is TRBJ2-7, the V gene TRBV18; 8 bases line up with TRBD1. The CDR3 runs to 14 residues. Germline V lookup: CDR1 KGHSH, CDR2 LQKENI. J gave up 2 bases and V 3 bases, and 3 bases lay outside the gene matches.

This clonotype was seen repeatedly, ten times or more. The CDR3 is CASSLRTSGSTGELFF. The CDR3 DNA sequence: TGTGCCAGCAGCCTCCGGACTAGCGGGAGCACCGGGGAGCTGTTTTTT. The gene calls are TRBV3-1 and TRBJ2-2, with 13 positions matching TRBD2. Unmatched junction bases numbered 3, after V lost 4 bases and J lost 4 bases. This CDR3 is 16 amino acids long. CDR1 is LGHDT and CDR2 is YNNKEL in the germline V gene (reference sequence).

This chain uses TRBV29-1 with TRBJ2-7; D is unresolved. This CDR3 region has 12 residues. Germline V CDR1 and CDR2: SQVTM, ANQGSEA. Between the trimmed V and J ends, which lost 7 bases and 6 bases, there was a span of 16 bases. CDR3 region: CSAGRQAGEQYF. For the CDR3, the DNA is TGCAGCGCCGGAAGGCAGGCTGGCGAGCAGTACTTC.

There are a few counts of this clonotype. CDR3 in amino acids: CASSLVRQGKIRSNQPQHF. DNA of the CDR3: TGTGCCAGCAGCTTAGTTCGACAGGGAAAGATCAGGAGCAATCAGCCCCAGCATTTT. The chain combines TRBV7-2 with TRBJ1-5; TRBD1 matches at 7 bases. This CDR3 region has 19 residues. In germline, CDR1 is SGHTA, CDR2 FQGNSA. J was trimmed by 1 base and V by 1 base; bases with no gene match: 13.

This clonotype was picked up a small number of times. The rearrangement links TRBV7-2 to TRBJ2-7, with 7 bases that match TRBD2. Per germline, CDR1 SGHTA and CDR2 FQGNSA. The CDR3 covers 15 residues. V gave up 8 bases and J gave up 4 bases; unmatched junction bases: 14. The DNA of the CDR3 is TGTGCCAGCGGTACTTTAGCGGGCAGTCTTTACGAGCAGTACTTC. Translating it yields CASGTLAGSLYEQYF.